This T cell receptor beta chain was found in a study of blood T cell repertoires in COVID-19. Study in general: PBMCs, B-cell-depleted T cells, or T cells provided the cDNA or gDNA that made up the material.

Those who participated ranged in age from 18 to 89 years and resided in 24 US areas. The recovered donors of Cohort 3 showed two negative PCRs, clearance, or symptom resolution. In the study's own analysis: The assay estimated nucleated cells by amplifying reference gene primers. Clones were sequenced by immunoSEQ multiplex PCR, and TCRdb holds only the in-frame ones, with some missing. The V and J calls and clone size come from that table; D and trimming were worked out from the DNA. The table records over 150,000 clones, roughly 80% of them present only once. CDR1 and CDR2 from the germline V gene are MNHEY and SVGAGI. V gave up 7 bases and J gave up 6 bases; unmatched junction bases: 6. This CDR3 is built from 14 residues.

The gene calls are TRBV6-5 and TRBJ2-1, with 10 bases aligning to TRBD2. The sequenced sample was PBMCs or T cells enriched from blood (not recorded which). The sequence was obtained from a woman aged 45-60 years who had recovered from COVID-19. The chain's CDR3 is CASKGVAGGNEQFF. The CDR3 nucleotides read TGTGCCAGCAAGGGAGTAGCGGGAGGCAATGAGCAGTTCTTC.